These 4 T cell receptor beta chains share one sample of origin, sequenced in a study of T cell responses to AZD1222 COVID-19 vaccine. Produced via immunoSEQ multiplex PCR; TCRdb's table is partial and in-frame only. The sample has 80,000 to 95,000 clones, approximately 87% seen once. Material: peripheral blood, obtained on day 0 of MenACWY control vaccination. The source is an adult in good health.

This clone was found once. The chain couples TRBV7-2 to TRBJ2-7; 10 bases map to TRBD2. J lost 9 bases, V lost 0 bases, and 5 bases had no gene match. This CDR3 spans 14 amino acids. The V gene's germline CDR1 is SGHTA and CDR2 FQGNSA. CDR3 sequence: CASSLALAGRVQYF. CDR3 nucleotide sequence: TGTGCCAGCAGCTTAGCACTAGCGGGAAGGGTGCAGTACTTC.

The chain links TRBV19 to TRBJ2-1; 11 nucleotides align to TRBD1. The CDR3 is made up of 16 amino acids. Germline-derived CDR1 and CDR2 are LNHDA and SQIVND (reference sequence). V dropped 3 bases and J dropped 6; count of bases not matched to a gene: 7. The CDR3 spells CASSIYGQGAPNEQFF. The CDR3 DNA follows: TGTGCCAGTAGTATTTACGGACAGGGGGCACCCAATGAGCAGTTCTTC.

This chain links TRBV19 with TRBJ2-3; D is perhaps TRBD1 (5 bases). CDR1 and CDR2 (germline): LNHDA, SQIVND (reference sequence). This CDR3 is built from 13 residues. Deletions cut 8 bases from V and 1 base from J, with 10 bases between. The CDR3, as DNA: TGTGCCAGTGAAACAGGCGGCACAGATACGCAGTATTTT. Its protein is CASETGGTDTQYF.

CDR3 sequence: CATRPRNNQPQHF. The CDR3 DNA reads TGTGCCACCAGGCCCAGGAACAATCAGCCCCAGCATTTT. The V call is TRBV24-1, the J call TRBJ1-5; D unclear. The CDR3 runs 13 residues. Germline CDR1 reads KGHDR; CDR2 reads SFDVKD. V lost 7 bases to trimming and J lost 3 bases, with 9 bases between them.